This TCR beta chain is drawn from a study of cytomegalovirus exposure and HLA in healthy donors (TCRdb year 2017). As for the study more broadly: In an earlier analysis of under 750 of the donors, under 300 Gb of sequence data and just under 120 million unique TCR beta sequences from roughly 200 million T cells were reported. Roughly 290 gigabases of sequencing data and approximately 92 million unique TCR sequences made up an early release that covered roughly 670 HLA-typed donors. Among the 398 genotyped donors, more than 70% belonged to the genetic ancestry cluster associated with self-reported Caucasian donors. The aim of the study was to test whether cataloging public T cell receptors could identify signatures of past pathogen exposure. Using immunosequencing, the study profiled T cell repertoires from about 610 subjects and related those repertoires to cytomegalovirus serostatus. Besides the first cohort of more than 650 subjects, a separate validation cohort made up of some 110 different subjects was used. To predict cytomegalovirus infection status, the study combined high-throughput TCR immunosequencing, statistical association of individual TCRs with disease status, and machine learning. To study patterns of TCR occurrence, a later analysis re-analyzed previously published TCR beta repertoires from 600 to 750 donors and added high-resolution HLA genotyping. Rather than using new phenotypic data, the later analysis identified candidate immune exposures from TCR beta sequences and from how often those sequences occurred across donors. An earlier analysis of around 640 of the donors used high-throughput TCR beta sequencing to judge whether each TCR beta V gene segment behaved as functional or pseudogenic. Donor age, sex, ethnicity and CMV serostatus were collected together with the repertoire data. A later genetic analysis used genome-wide SNP genotypes for about three fifths of the 666 donors, treating that subset as a discovery cohort. Every repertoire in the discovery cohort had been generated on one and the same sequencing platform. HLA typing covered class I and class II loci at four-digit resolution. The number of typed donors differed by locus: about 629-640 for A, B, C, DRB1 and DQB1; roughly 510 for DQA1; around 610 for DPA1; and approximately 450 for DPB1. Because of strong linkage in the cohort, roughly five DR-DQ haplotypes were treated as single units for association and clustering. Across around 400 genotyped donors of the cohort, an average of roughly 250,000 unique TCR beta nucleotide sequences per donor were sequenced, and approximately 17% of those sequences were non-productive. Summary of the overall study and its limitations: The 87-base-pair reads could not distinguish some IMGT-functional V segments, including TRBV6-2 and TRBV6-3, so those segments were excluded. A later genetic analysis reported fewer N-insertions in productive TCRs among donors in an Asian-associated ancestry cluster than the roughly 690-donor mean. Specific HLA alleles were associated with 15,000 to 20,000 TCR beta sequences at a false discovery rate of 0.05 in a later analysis. Because HLA typing was unavailable for some donors at each locus, only the typed subset was used in association tests. In both the original and validation cohorts, the classifier was reported to diagnose cytomegalovirus status with high specificity and sensitivity. A further reported finding was that TCR beta sequences accurately predicted the HLA-A and HLA-B alleles for most subjects in the first cohort. Roughly uniform sequencing depth across donors was assumed in presence/absence analyses, although this assumption may not hold. Broadly in line with IMGT annotations, most TCR beta V segments showed up in productive rearrangements about 90% or about 30% of the time in an earlier analysis of several hundred of the donors. In a later analysis, HLA-associated TCR beta chains were found to be more clonally expanded and to have lower generation probabilities than equally common non-associated chains. Strong co-occurrence of HLA alleles, especially DR and DQ, made assigning TCR associations to individual alleles difficult. A later analysis found that TCR association rates varied across HLA loci, with DRB1 alleles showing the most associated TCRs and HLA-C alleles the fewest. For the cohort, immune exposure information was limited to CMV serostatus. Correlated functional status among segregating V segments might be attributable to linkage disequilibrium, but an unknown experimental factor could not be ruled out. The sequencing pipeline was judged likely to have produced a cluster of highly shared sequence variants as a technical artifact. In this cohort, only TCR beta chains were sequenced, and detectable features were limited by the absence of alpha or paired-chain data. A few of the identified cytomegalovirus-associated TCR beta chains were confirmed in vitro to be specific for cytomegalovirus antigens. The authors suggested that the approach could potentially be extended to other disease states and immunological phenotypes. In a later analysis, several top co-occurrence clusters were reported to appear linked to parvovirus B19, influenza, CMV and Epstein-Barr virus. Because counts were too low, seventeen rarely observed V segments, including chromosome 9 orphons, were excluded from the earlier analysis of 587 of the donors. A later analysis found that most CMV-associated TCR beta chains appeared HLA-restricted, with HLA associations seemingly driven largely by CMV exposure. The study listed 164 TCR beta chains as associated with cytomegalovirus. In a later genetic analysis, a missense DCLRE1C variant was associated with V-gene and J-gene trimming of TCR beta chains, and the association was replicated in an independent cohort. Most TCR sequences were seen in very few donors, while some public TCRs were found in many individuals.

To prepare the library, the immunoSEQ multiplex PCR assay was applied. For the multiplex PCR, a mixture combining 60 forward primers for TCR Vbeta segments and 13 reverse primers for TCR Jbeta segments was used. Amplification of the CDR3 region of rearranged TCR beta genes was performed with a multiplex PCR assay on genomic DNA. The amplified TCR beta libraries were sequenced on the Illumina HiSeq System as 87-base-pair reads. The original pipeline was this. A later analysis counted some 80 million unique TCR beta chains across the approximately 700 repertoires, and approximately 11 million of these chains were shared by at least two donors. A nearest-neighbor algorithm error-corrected the raw reads and collapsed the reads into unique sequences, merging closely related sequences to remove PCR and sequencing errors. V, D and J gene segments were assigned by aligning CDR3 sequences to IMGT reference sequences. For a sequence to be retained, at least a six-nucleotide match to both a V gene segment and a J gene segment was required. A rearrangement was called productive if the CDR3 had no stop codons and remained in frame with V and J, and every other rearrangement was called non-productive. Following IMGT convention, CDR3 was defined as the stretch from the second conserved V-encoded cysteine to the conserved J-encoded phenylalanine. The earlier analysis of 587 of the donors excluded sequences that lacked an unambiguous match to a single V gene segment. In an earlier analysis of approximately 610 of the donors, V segments were called functional above 56.7% productive rearrangements and were called segregating when the between-donor standard deviation exceeded 5%. A statistical classification framework was developed to diagnose cytomegalovirus status using the catalog of TCR beta chain sequences. In a later analysis, TCR nucleotide sequences were compared against IMGT/GENE-DB human TR gene sequences so that V and J genes could be assigned. In a later analysis, CDR3 sequences and most-parsimonious VDJ recombination scenarios were assigned using the TCRdist pipeline. In a later analysis, each TCR beta chain was defined by its CDR3 amino acid sequence together with its V-gene family, and reads without a unique V-gene family were excluded. A later analysis removed nearly 600 highly shared, low-generation-probability nucleotide sequences to deal with suspected cross-contamination and a sequencing artifact. In a later analysis, a clonal expansion index for each public chain was calculated from normalized within-repertoire ranks of inferred template counts. A later analysis computed generation probabilities with a VDJ recombination model fitted to out-of-frame rearrangements, and checked the results against IGoR. In a later analysis, hypergeometric tests were used to score TCR-TCR, TCR-HLA and TCR-CMV co-occurrence, with a repertoire-size bias correction applied to TCR pairs. False discovery rates were estimated in a later analysis by permuting HLA or CMV assignments 20 times. In a later analysis, co-occurring TCRs were grouped with DBSCAN, and TCRdist sequence similarity was added when clustering was performed within HLA-allele-positive subsets. Repertoires with fewer than 30,000 or more than 120,000 public chains, plus five repertoires with anomalous nucleotide sharing, were excluded from co-occurrence clustering. The table comes from immuneACCESS by way of TCRdb, which keeps in-frame sequences with V and J called. Part of the clones is missing from these tables; in studies checked, under half for an unresolved V gene and the rest for unknown reasons. V and J calls and clone size come straight from that table; D and trimming were deduced from the DNA. The table for this sample lists 130,000 or so clones; 77% of them were counted only once. 3.5% to 5% of the sample is in the top ten clones.

The germline V gene gives CDR1 as SGHRS and CDR2 as YFSETQ. From its cysteine to its phenylalanine, the CDR3 spans 16 amino acids. Only the CDR3 part of the read is kept: 48 bases, read in frame from the first base. Relative to germline, V is 0 bases shorter and J is 3 bases shorter, with 12 bases between their ends. The cohort was made up of roughly 670 healthy bone marrow donors. At the time of sampling, every cohort member was nominally healthy, though immune exposures that went unrecorded were likely present. The donor was CMV seropositive and belonged to the group of about 290 seropositive cohort members. Each donor provided a peripheral blood sample, and peripheral blood mononuclear cells were used for TCR beta sequencing. Genomic DNA extraction from the blood cell samples was performed with the Qiagen DNeasy Blood Extraction Kit. This clone was seen once. Its antigen is currently not known. There are no base qualities to consult, and no much larger clone falls within one base.

Sequencing used PBMCs. The rearrangement combines TRBV5-1 with TRBJ1-4, with no confidently assigned D gene. The clonotype comes from a male donor in good health and CMV-seropositive. This receptor carries the CDR3 CASSLAGRGANEKLFF. In nucleotide form, the sequence is TGCGCCAGCAGCTTGGCGGGGAGAGGAGCTAATGAAAAACTGTTTTTT.